This T cell receptor (beta chain) was captured in a study of blood T cell repertoires in COVID-19. TCRdb keeps only in-frame clones here, not all; method: immunoSEQ multiplex PCR. The repertoire consists of fewer than 250,000 clones, with 84% occurring once and the leading ten covering less than 7%. The specimen sequenced was PBMCs or T cells enriched from blood (not recorded which). This TCR came from a woman aged 35 to 49 who had recovered from COVID-19.

CDR3 loop: CASSPPDTQETQYF. DNA of the CDR3: TGTGCCAGCTCACCCCCGGACACCCAAGAGACCCAGTACTTC. The rearrangement uses TRBV18 and TRBJ2-5; TRBD1 is a possible D gene (5 bases). This CDR3 region has 14 residues. Germline V gives CDR1 KGHSH, CDR2 LQKENI. Trimming left V 3 bases short and J 1 base short, with 9 bases between.